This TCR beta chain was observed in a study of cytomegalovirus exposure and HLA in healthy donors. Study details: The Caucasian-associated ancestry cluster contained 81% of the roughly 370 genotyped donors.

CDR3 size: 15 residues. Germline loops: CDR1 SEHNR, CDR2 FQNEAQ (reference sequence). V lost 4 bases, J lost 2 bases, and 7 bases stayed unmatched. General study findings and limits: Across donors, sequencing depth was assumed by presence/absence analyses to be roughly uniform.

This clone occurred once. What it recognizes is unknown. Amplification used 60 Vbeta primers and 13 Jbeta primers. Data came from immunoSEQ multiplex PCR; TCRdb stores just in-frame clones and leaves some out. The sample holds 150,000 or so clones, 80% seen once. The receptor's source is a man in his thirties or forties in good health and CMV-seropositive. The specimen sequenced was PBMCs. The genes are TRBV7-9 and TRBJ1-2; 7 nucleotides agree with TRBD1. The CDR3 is CASSSGLGQNYGYTF. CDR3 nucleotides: TGTGCCAGCAGCTCCGGTTTGGGACAGAACTATGGCTACACCTTC.